Reported below is one T cell receptor (beta chain). Its target is unknown. This record belongs to a study of T cell responses to AZD1222 COVID-19 vaccine. Looked up from germline, CDR1 is SQVTM and CDR2 is ANQGSEA. The trim removed 7 bases at V and 7 bases at J, leaving 3 bases unmatched. The CDR3 has 13 amino acids. Profiling relied on immunoSEQ multiplex PCR, and the TCRdb table lists in-frame clones only, not all of them. Its clone listing holds about 140,000 clones. Study findings and constraints: No day 14 peak samples; only post-peak repertoires were characterized. Among those given AZD1222, only 5 to 7 were seropositive at baseline.

The sample consisted of peripheral blood. The TCR was taken from an adult in good health. This chain connects TRBV29-1 to TRBJ2-2; 13 bases align to TRBD2. The CDR3 nucleotides are TGCAGCGCCGGACTAGCGGGGGACGGGGAGCTGTTTTTT. Translating gives CSAGLAGDGELFF.